Here is one T cell receptor (beta chain) with its context. The data stem from a study of Graves' ophthalmopathy and Graves' hyperthyroidism. RNA transcripts were the source from which TCR beta CDR3 regions were amplified. Amplification began with first-round RT-PCR using HTBI primers, then second-round multiplex PCR was performed. TCRdb recomputed calls from the multiplex PCR reads with MiXCR, one row per CDR3 protein. The sample contains 900,000 to 1,200,000 distinct CDR3 sequences, less than 45% of which appear only once. This CDR3 is built from 16 residues. V gave up 7 bases and J gave up 5 bases, with 21 bases separating them.

Sequenced material: peripheral blood or thyroid tissue (not recorded which). This chain connects TRBV12-3 or TRBV12-4 to TRBJ1-5; D is possibly TRBD1 (6 bases). The sequence was obtained from an adult man with Graves' hyperthyroidism. The CDR3 here is CASTSRGAGAYQPQHF. CDR3 DNA: TGTGCCAGCACCTCCCGGGGGGCAGGGGCGTATCAGCCCCAGCATTTT.